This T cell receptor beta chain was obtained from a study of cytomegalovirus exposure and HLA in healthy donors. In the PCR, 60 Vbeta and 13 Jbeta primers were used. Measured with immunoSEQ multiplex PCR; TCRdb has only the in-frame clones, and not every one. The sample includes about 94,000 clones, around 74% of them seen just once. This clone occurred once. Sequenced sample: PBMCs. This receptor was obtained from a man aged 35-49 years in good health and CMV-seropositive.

In DNA form, the CDR3 reads TGTGCCAGCAAAGATATAGCGCCCACAGATACGCAGTATTTT. It yields the protein CASKDIAPTDTQYF. The chain employs TRBV2 and TRBJ2-3; TRBD2 might be the D (5 bases). The V end lost 7 bases, the J end lost 2 bases, and 13 bases lay between the germline ends. The CDR3 has 14 residues. Germline lookup yields CDR1 SNHLY and CDR2 FYNNEI.